This record looks at one TCR beta chain sequence and its context. Produced via immunoSEQ multiplex PCR; TCRdb's table is partial and in-frame only. The repertoire consists of some 9,500 clones, with around 73% occurring once and the leading ten covering 9.8%. The entry originates in a study of tumor-infiltrating lymphocytes in localized non-small cell lung cancer. CDR3 length: 19 residues. Germline V lookup: CDR1 SGDLS, CDR2 YYNGEE. Trimming removed 3 bases from V and 2 bases from J; junction bases left unmatched: 17. Source material: lung tumor tissue. This rearrangement joins TRBV9 to TRBJ2-3, with 8 bases fitting TRBD2. This sequence was found in a human donor with non-small cell lung cancer. The CDR3: CASSAARAGGPISTDTQYF. The CDR3 DNA sequence: TGTGCCAGCAGCGCGGCTCGTGCGGGGGGCCCAATCTCCACAGATACGCAGTATTTT.